The rows below give T cell receptor beta chains drawn from one sample of a study of shared clonotypes between healthy human individuals. TCRdb's copy holds only in-frame clones and misses some; the assay was immunoSEQ multiplex PCR. This table holds about 1.1 million clones, approximately 75% found once. The sample comprised memory CD4+ T cells from PBMCs. The receptors were gathered from a man younger than 35 in good health. Some clones in this sample may be carry-over from other donors' samples. Each CDR3 is given with its conserved first and last residue. D genes are given only for firm matches. Some rows have no size entry. The others give once, few or many, or a class for an expanded clone.

.	TRBV5-4	.	TRBJ2-3	TGTGCCAGCAGCAGCTACCAGTTCGATACGCAGTATTTT	CASSSYQFDTQYF
.	TRBV5-1	once	TRBJ2-7	TGCGCCAGCAGCTGGGATACTAGGAACTACGAGCAGTACTTC	CASSWDTRNYEQYF
TRBD1	TRBV5-1	.	TRBJ2-2	TGCGCCTGCGGACAGGGCATGACGAACACCGGGGAGCTGTTTTTT	CACGQGMTNTGELFF
.	TRBV5-6	few	TRBJ1-1	TGTGCCAGCAGCTTGTCACGGGGAGTGTGGAACACTGAAGCTTTCTTT	CASSLSRGVWNTEAFF
.	TRBV28	.	TRBJ1-1	TGTGCCAGCAGCCGAGACCCCCGGGGCGAAGCTTTCTTT	CASSRDPRGEAFF
.	TRBV29-1	.	TRBJ2-7	TGCAGCGTTGAATCTATTAGCTCCTACGAGCAGTACTTC	CSVESISSYEQYF
.	TRBV7-3	.	TRBJ2-7	TGTGCCAGCAGCTTAACGTTGACAGCCTCCCCGTACTTC	CASSLTLTASPYF
.	TRBV5-6	.	TRBJ1-2	TGTGCCAGCAGCTTGGGGCTAGAGGGACGGGCTGGCTACACCTTC	CASSLGLEGRAGYTF
.	TRBV7-6	few	TRBJ2-3	TGTGCCAGCAGCTTAGCGGCAGGGGGCACAGATACGCAGTATTTT	CASSLAAGGTDTQYF
TRBD2	TRBV30	.	TRBJ2-5	TGTGCCTGGAATTGGGGGGGGGAGACCCAGTACTTC	CAWNWGGETQYF
.	TRBV7-2	.	TRBJ1-4	TGTGCCAGCAGCTCCCGGCGGGGTACTAATGAAAAACTGTTTTTT	CASSSRRGTNEKLFF
TRBD1	TRBV4-3	once	TRBJ1-6	TGCGCCAGCAGCCTCCACACCGGGACAGCGAATTCACCCCTCCACTTT	CASSLHTGTANSPLHF
TRBD1	TRBV5-1	.	TRBJ2-1	TGCGCCAGCAGCTCGGGGACAGCTTCCTACAATGAGCAGTTCTTC	CASSSGTASYNEQFF
.	TRBV11-1	few	TRBJ2-5	TGTGCCAGCAGCTTGGCGGGGCCATACCAAGAGACCCAGTACTTC	CASSLAGPYQETQYF
.	TRBV10-3	once	TRBJ1-5	TGTGCCATCAGTGAGTCCAGCTTATTGCCCCAGCATTTT	CAISESSLLPQHF
.	TRBV4-2	.	TRBJ1-2	TGTGCCAGCAGCCCCTCGGGCCAGGGGCAGTCTCGTGGCTACACCTTC	CASSPSGQGQSRGYTF
.	TRBV7-8	.	TRBJ1-1	TGTGCCACCAGCTTAGCGGGTAGAAGGACTGAAGCTTTCTTT	CATSLAGRRTEAFF
.	TRBV2	.	TRBJ2-7	TGTGCCAGCAGTGAACCAAAGGAGCAGTACTTC	CASSEPKEQYF
.	TRBV11-3	.	TRBJ2-2	TGTGCCAGCACCTCGGGCGGGGAGCTGTTTTTT	CASTSGGELFF
TRBD2	TRBV4-1	.	TRBJ2-7	TGCGCCAGCAGTTCGGGACTAGCGGGAGGGTACGAGCAGTACTTC	CASSSGLAGGYEQYF
TRBD1	TRBV7-9	once	TRBJ2-5	TGTGCCAGCAGCCCGCCCGGGGACAGGGGGACGGAGACCCAGTACTTC	CASSPPGDRGTETQYF
TRBD1	TRBV5-4	.	TRBJ2-7	TGTGCCAGCAGCTTGGAGACAGGGGTTAACGAGCAGTACTTC	CASSLETGVNEQYF
TRBD1	TRBV15	.	TRBJ1-4	TGTGCCACCAGCAGGCCCAGGGGGAGAACTAATGAAAAACTGTTTTTT	CATSRPRGRTNEKLFF
.	TRBV5-1	.	TRBJ1-2	TGCGCCAGCAGCTTGGGCGGACGCCACCAGTATGGCTACACCTTC	CASSLGGRHQYGYTF
TRBD1	TRBV15	.	TRBJ2-7	TGTGCCACCAGCAGAGGACAGGGGGACGGGCGGAGGAACGCCTACGAGCAGTACTTC	CATSRGQGDGRRNAYEQYF
TRBD2	TRBV11-2	.	TRBJ2-7	TGTGCCAGCAGCCTAGCGGCCTCCTACGAGCAGTACTTC	CASSLAASYEQYF
.	TRBV7-2	.	TRBJ2-2	TGTGCCAGCAGCTTAGGGGAGGCGTTAGACCTGGAACTGTTTTTT	CASSLGEALDLELFF
TRBD1	TRBV5-1	.	TRBJ1-2	TGCGCCAGCAGCGTTCCACAGGGGATGGGTGATGGCTACACCTTC	CASSVPQGMGDGYTF
.	TRBV9	.	TRBJ1-3	TGTGCCAGCAGCGTAAAAGGGGCTGGAAACACCATATATTTT	CASSVKGAGNTIYF
.	TRBV7-9	.	TRBJ2-6	TGTGCCAGTGAGTACTCTGGGGCCAACGTCCTGACTTTC	CASEYSGANVLTF
.	TRBV28	.	TRBJ1-1	TGTGCCAGCGGTTTGCAGGGCCCCATGAACACTGAAGCTTTCTTT	CASGLQGPMNTEAFF
TRBD2	TRBV4-3	.	TRBJ2-1	TGCGCCAGCAGCCAAGATGGTGGAGCGGGAATATACAATGAGCAGTTCTTC	CASSQDGGAGIYNEQFF
.	TRBV7-8	.	TRBJ1-1	TGTGCCAGCAGCCCGCGTGAGGGGGGCACTGAAGCTTTCTTT	CASSPREGGTEAFF
.	TRBV14	.	TRBJ1-2	TGTGCCAGCAGCCAAGATTATCCGCAGACCAACTTGCCTAACTATGGCTACACCTTC	CASSQDYPQTNLPNYGYTF
.	TRBV29-1	.	TRBJ2-7	TGCAGCGTTGGACACAGCTCCTACGAGCAGTACTTC	CSVGHSSYEQYF
.	TRBV27	.	TRBJ2-2	TGTGCCAGCAGTCTGGACACGAACACCGGGGAGCTGTTTTTT	CASSLDTNTGELFF
TRBD2	TRBV10-3	.	TRBJ2-3	TGTGCCATCAGTGGAGGCGGGGGAAGCACAGATACGCAGTATTTT	CAISGGGGSTDTQYF
TRBD1	TRBV5-1	.	TRBJ1-5	TGCGCCAGCAGCCTAGACGGACAGGGAACTCAGCCCCAGCATTTT	CASSLDGQGTQPQHF
.	TRBV5-1	once	TRBJ1-1	TGCGCCAGCAGCTTGCAGAAGAACACTGAAGCTTTCTTT	CASSLQKNTEAFF
.	TRBV5-4	.	TRBJ2-3	TGTGCCAGCAATCTGGCAGGGGCGGATACGCAGTATTTT	CASNLAGADTQYF
TRBD1	TRBV28	once	TRBJ1-4	TGTGCCAGCAGTCTCTTACCGGGACAGGGTGTTGAAAAACTGTTTTTT	CASSLLPGQGVEKLFF
.	TRBV10-2	.	TRBJ2-5	TGCGCCAGCAGTGAGTCGACGGGTGAGACCCAGTACTTC	CASSESTGETQYF
TRBD1	TRBV6-1	.	TRBJ2-1	TGTGCCAGCAGTGGACAGGGGAGGACCTACAATGAGCAGTTCTTC	CASSGQGRTYNEQFF
.	TRBV6-1	.	TRBJ1-5	TGTGCCAGCTACGGGGGCTACCTCAATCAGCCCCAGCATTTT	CASYGGYLNQPQHF
.	TRBV29-1	.	TRBJ1-2	TGCAGCGTTGCACTTAACTATGGCTACACCTTC	CSVALNYGYTF
.	TRBV19	.	TRBJ2-2	TGTGCCAGTGCGTTCGCGAACACCGGGGAGCTGTTTTTT	CASAFANTGELFF
TRBD2	TRBV11-2	.	TRBJ2-5	TGTGCCAGCAGCTCTGGGACTAGCGGGCGTGAGACCCAGTACTTC	CASSSGTSGRETQYF
TRBD1	TRBV28	.	TRBJ1-1	TGTGCCAGCAGTTCAGGGACAGGTGGGGCGTCTGAAGCTTTCTTT	CASSSGTGGASEAFF
.	TRBV11-2	.	TRBJ2-7	TGTGCCAGCAGCTTAGATCCCCAGGGATACGAGCAGTACTTC	CASSLDPQGYEQYF
.	TRBV30	.	TRBJ2-2	TGTGCCTGGAGTGTACGTCGCGGGGAGCTGTTTTTT	CAWSVRRGELFF
TRBD2	TRBV7-2	few	TRBJ2-7	TGTGCCAGCAGCACCGGGGGTAGCGGGAGGCTTGAGCAGTACTTC	CASSTGGSGRLEQYF
.	TRBV20-1	.	TRBJ2-1	TGCAGTCCCGGGACTCTGCAGTTCTTC	CSPGTLQFF